This is a list of T cell receptor beta chains from one sample in a study of blood T cell repertoires in COVID-19. Assay: immunoSEQ multiplex PCR; the TCRdb copy retains only in-frame clones and omits some. The sample lists around 58,000 clones, just over 85% occurring once. What was sequenced was peripheral blood. Receptors originate from a human donor in a cohort sampled during active COVID-19. CDR3s include the opening cysteine and the closing phenylalanine or tryptophan. D genes are given only for firm matches. Only part of the rows carry a size: once, few, many, or a class if the clone is expanded.

TRBV13	-	TRBJ1-5	-	TGTGCCAGCAGCCTGCGGGGTTCCAATCAGCCCCAGCATTTT	CASSLRGSNQPQHF
TRBV5-8	-	TRBJ2-1	TRBD1	TGTGCCAGCAGCGGGCGGACAGGGTGGGGCAATGAGCAGTTCTTC	CASSGRTGWGNEQFF
TRBV4-2	-	TRBJ2-2	-	TGTGCCAGCAGCCAGCTCGACAGGTCCCAGAACACCGGGGAGCTGTTTTTT	CASSQLDRSQNTGELFF
TRBV7-8	-	TRBJ2-3	TRBD1	TGTGCCAGCAGCTTCCGGGACAGGGGATTCACAGATACGCAGTATTTT	CASSFRDRGFTDTQYF
TRBV11-2	-	TRBJ1-5	-	TGTGCCAGCAGCTTAAGGGGCGGCAATCAGCCCCAGCATTTT	CASSLRGGNQPQHF
TRBV7-9	-	TRBJ1-1	-	TGTGCCAGCAGCTATTCCAGGGCAGGGAACACTGAAGCTTTCTTT	CASSYSRAGNTEAFF
TRBV5-1	-	TRBJ1-1	TRBD1	TGCGCCAGCAGCGCTTACCGGGACAGGGGGCATGCTGAAGCTTTCTTT	CASSAYRDRGHAEAFF
TRBV7-9	medium-sized	TRBJ2-3	TRBD2	TGTGCCAGCAGGCCGGGACTAGCGGAGACAGATACGCAGTATTTT	CASRPGLAETDTQYF
TRBV5-8	-	TRBJ2-1	TRBD2	TGTGCCAGCAGCTTTTTCCGGACTAGCGGCAGCTACAATGAGCAGTTCTTC	CASSFFRTSGSYNEQFF
TRBV6-5	-	TRBJ1-1	-	TGTGCCAGCAGTTACACAGGACAGCTGAACACTGAAGCTTTCTTT	CASSYTGQLNTEAFF
TRBV5-5	-	TRBJ1-2	-	TGTGCCAGCAGCAGACTTTCACAAGCCTATGGCTACACCTTC	CASSRLSQAYGYTF
TRBV18	-	TRBJ2-7	-	TGTGCCAGCTCACCACCGACAGGCCGAGTCTACGAGCAGTACTTC	CASSPPTGRVYEQYF
TRBV5-5	-	TRBJ2-5	TRBD1	TGTGCCAGCAGTTCGGGACAGGGGGCTGGCGAGACCCAGTACTTC	CASSSGQGAGETQYF
TRBV5-1	-	TRBJ2-7	TRBD2	TGCGCCAGCCGGACTAGCACCAACTACGAGCAGTACTTC	CASRTSTNYEQYF
TRBV6-5	few	TRBJ1-1	-	TGTGCCAGCAGACTAAACCCACAGGGTCGCGCTGAAGCTTTCTTT	CASRLNPQGRAEAFF
TRBV5-1	-	TRBJ2-7	TRBD2	TGCGCCAGCAGCCGAGGGACTAGCGGGTCCTACGAGCAGTACTTC	CASSRGTSGSYEQYF
TRBV19	-	TRBJ2-2	TRBD1	TGTGCCAGTAGTATTCTGGGGACAGCCTCAAATGGGGAGCTGTTTTTT	CASSILGTASNGELFF
TRBV7-9	-	TRBJ1-2	-	TGTGCCAGCAGCTTAGCGGGGGAGGGCGGCTACACCTTC	CASSLAGEGGYTF
TRBV7-8	-	TRBJ1-2	TRBD1	TGTGCCAGCAGCCCGGGACAGTTCCATGGCTACACCTTC	CASSPGQFHGYTF
TRBV5-1	-	TRBJ1-2	-	TGCGCCAGCAGCTTGGGTGCAGGGAGGGTTTTTTATGGCTACACCTTC	CASSLGAGRVFYGYTF
TRBV7-8	-	TRBJ1-3	-	TGTGCCAGCAGCTTACCCGGTGCACAGGGAAACACCATATATTTT	CASSLPGAQGNTIYF
TRBV18	-	TRBJ2-7	-	TGTGCCAGCTCACCACCGGCCCGGCGGGGCGAGCAGTACTTC	CASSPPARRGEQYF